Shown below are 13 T cell receptor beta chains from a single sample sequenced in a study of breast tumors, draining lymph nodes, adjacent tissues. TCRdb itself ran the multiplex PCR reads through MiXCR, one entry per CDR3 protein. Of around 300,000 distinct CDR3 sequences listed, around 31% are singletons. Breast cancer patients provided tissue from their axillary draining lymph nodes. The sample taken for sequencing was axillary lymph node tissue. Receptors originate from a female donor with breast cancer. Some clones in this sample may be carry-over from other donors' samples.

This clonotype showed up many times. The rearrangement joins TRBV5-1 to TRBJ2-2; 9 bases map to TRBD1. There are 16 residues in the CDR3. CDR1 and CDR2 (germline): SGHRS, YFSETQ. V gave up 3 bases and J gave up 5 bases; unmatched junction bases: 8. CDR3 in amino acids: CASSSSGTGSTGELFF. CDR3 DNA: TGCGCCAGCAGCTCATCCGGGACAGGGTCGACCGGGGAGCTGTTTTTT.

There are a few counts of this clonotype. The genes are TRBV5-6 and TRBJ2-3; 10 bases agree with TRBD1. The V segment lost 10 bases and the J segment 2 bases; nucleotides outside the gene matches: 16. The germline gives CDR1 SGHDT, CDR2 YYEEEE. The CDR3 sequence is 17 residues long. CDR3 in DNA: TGTGCCTGGAGTAGGACAGGGGGTTTCAGATCCACAGATACGCAGTATTTT. Translating gives CAWSRTGGFRSTDTQYF.

This clonotype was observed at least ten times. This CDR3 reads CAWSAGSVEKLFF. The CDR3, as DNA: TGTGCCTGGAGTGCAGGGTCAGTCGAAAAACTGTTTTTT. This sequence joins TRBV30 and TRBJ1-4, with D possibly TRBD1 on 5 matching bases. V gave up 1 base and J gave up 8 bases, with 11 bases separating them. CDR1 and CDR2 from the germline V gene are GTSNPN and SVGIG (reference sequence). The CDR3 sequence is 13 residues long. Variable domain in full (rest from reference TRBV30 and TRBJ1-4): SQTIHQWPATLVQPVGSPLSLECTVEGTSNPNLYWYRQAAGRGLQLLFYSVGIGQISSEVPQNLSASRPQDRQFILSSKKLLLSDSGFYLCAWSAGSVEKLFFGSGTQLSVL.

This clonotype was counted many times. This chain uses TRBV7-9 with TRBJ2-2; 11 bases are shared with TRBD1. The ends lost 6 bases at V and 6 bases at J; junction bases unmatched: 6. Germline assignment: CDR1 SEHNR and CDR2 FQNEAQ (reference sequence). This CDR3 region has 15 residues. Here the CDR3 reads CASRLQGQGAGELFF. The DNA of the CDR3 is TGTGCCAGCAGATTACAGGGACAGGGGGCCGGGGAGCTGTTTTTT.

This clonotype occurred many times. The V gene is TRBV6-6, the J gene TRBJ2-2; a weak D match, TRBD1 (5 bases). Germline lookup yields CDR1 MNHNY and CDR2 SVGAGI (reference sequence). The CDR3 is 13 residues long. V was shortened by 10 bases and J by 0 bases, with 9 bases between the two germline ends. Here the CDR3 reads CATDSANTGELFF. CDR3 DNA sequence: TGTGCCACCGACAGCGCGAACACCGGGGAGCTGTTTTTT.

This clonotype was counted at least ten times. The gene calls are TRBV29-1 and TRBJ2-5; 8 bases fit TRBD1. V was pared by 6 bases and J by 9 bases, with 9 bases of the junction left unmatched. The CDR3 runs 12 residues. Per germline, CDR1 SQVTM and CDR2 ANQGSEA. The CDR3 sequence is CSVALDRAAQYF. CDR3 nucleotide sequence: TGCAGCGTCGCTCTGGACAGGGCGGCCCAGTACTTC.

This clonotype was recorded many times. This chain joins TRBV7-2 and TRBJ2-7, with TRBD1 matching 11 bases. CDR1 is SGHTA and CDR2 is FQGNSA in the germline V gene. J gave up 7 bases and V 5 bases, and 7 bases lay outside the gene matches. This CDR3 has 14 residues. This CDR3 reads CASSPGQGAREQYF. CDR3 sequence (DNA): TGTGCCAGCAGCCCTGGACAGGGGGCGCGGGAGCAGTACTTC.

The rearrangement links TRBV29-1 to TRBJ1-1, with TRBD1 as a possible D gene (6 bases). The V gene's germline CDR1 is SQVTM and CDR2 ANQGSEA. V lost 2 bases and J lost 0, with 19 bases in between. The CDR3 runs 17 residues. CDR3 sequence: CSVEPPGAEWMNTEAFF. The CDR3 coding sequence is TGCAGCGTTGAACCCCCGGGGGCGGAATGGATGAACACTGAAGCTTTCTTT.

This clonotype was counted between two and nine times. A read error may be the cause here, since a much bigger clone is one base away. The chain combines TRBV12-3 or TRBV12-4 with TRBJ2-7; TRBD1 might be the D (6 bases). The CDR3 has 14 residues. The V end was cut by 4 bases, the J end by 2 bases, with 12 bases between. CDR3 DNA: TGTGCCAGCAGTTCATCACAGGGAGCCTACGAGCAGTACTTC. Amino acids: CASSSSQGAYEQYF.

This clonotype has a count of ten or more. The genes are TRBV11-2 and TRBJ2-7, with 8 bases fitting TRBD2. The CDR3 contains 14 residues. V dropped 4 bases and J dropped 6; count of bases not matched to a gene: 8. Germline CDR1 is SGHAT and CDR2 is FQNNGV. The CDR3 protein is CASSSGTSISEQYF. The CDR3 region has the DNA TGTGCCAGCAGCTCCGGGACTAGTATAAGCGAGCAGTACTTC. Full variable domain (remainder filled in from reference TRBV11-2 and TRBJ2-7): EAGVAQSPRYKIIEKRQSVAFWCNPISGHATLYWYQQILGQGPKLLIQFQNNGVVDDSQLPKDRFSAERLKGVDSTLKIQPAKLEDSAVYLCASSSGTSISEQYFGPGTRLTVT.

This clonotype has at least ten counts. J is TRBJ1-5 and V is TRBV9; D perhaps matches TRBD1 (5 bases). The germline V and J ends were trimmed by 0 bases and 9 bases, with 13 bases remaining between them. CDR3 length: 14 residues. The V gene's germline CDR1 is SGDLS and CDR2 YYNGEE. CDR3 protein: CASSVDPRDGPQHF. In DNA, the CDR3 is TGTGCCAGCAGCGTAGACCCCAGGGACGGGCCCCAGCATTTT.

The table lists this clonotype with many counts. V and J are TRBV6-1 and TRBJ2-5; 11 bases map to TRBD2. Germline values: CDR1 MNHNS, CDR2 SASEGT. The ends lost 4 bases at V and 4 bases at J; junction bases unmatched: 5. CDR3 size: 15 residues. The CDR3 sequence is CASSVFGTSGETQYF. As DNA, the CDR3 is TGTGCCAGCAGTGTTTTCGGGACTAGCGGAGAGACCCAGTACTTC.

The chain couples TRBV19 to TRBJ2-2; TRBD2 matches 8 bases. The CDR3 contains 14 residues. V dropped 5 bases and J dropped 5; count of bases not matched to a gene: 4. CDR1 and CDR2 (germline): LNHDA, SQIVND (reference sequence). The CDR3 DNA reads TGTGCCAGTAGTGGAGCGGGAGAAACCGGGGAGCTGTTTTTT. It translates to CASSGAGETGELFF.